The sequence of this T cell receptor (beta chain) was determined in a study of response to subunit inactivated influenza vaccine. The V end lost 5 bases, the J end lost 5 bases, and 15 bases lay between the germline ends. Germline assignment: CDR1 MGHDK and CDR2 SYGVNS. The CDR3 sequence is 14 residues long. MiXCR, run by TCRdb on the RT-PCR reads, gives a single entry per CDR3 protein. The sample records under 200,000 distinct CDR3 sequences, about 11% being singletons. This clonotype has more than one count but fewer than ten. What it binds is unknown. Study findings and constraints: Seasonal influenza vaccination, on each occasion, was suggested by the authors to recruit few new T cells.

Sequences were derived from CD8+ T cells sorted from PBMCs, sampled roughly 24 months after vaccination. The sequence was collected from a man aged 50 to 69 who received an inactivated influenza vaccine. The chain combines TRBV25-1 with TRBJ1-2; no reliable D call. This CDR3 reads CASSPKHRQYGYTF. DNA of the CDR3: TGTGCCAGCAGTCCTAAACACCGCCAATATGGCTACACCTTC.